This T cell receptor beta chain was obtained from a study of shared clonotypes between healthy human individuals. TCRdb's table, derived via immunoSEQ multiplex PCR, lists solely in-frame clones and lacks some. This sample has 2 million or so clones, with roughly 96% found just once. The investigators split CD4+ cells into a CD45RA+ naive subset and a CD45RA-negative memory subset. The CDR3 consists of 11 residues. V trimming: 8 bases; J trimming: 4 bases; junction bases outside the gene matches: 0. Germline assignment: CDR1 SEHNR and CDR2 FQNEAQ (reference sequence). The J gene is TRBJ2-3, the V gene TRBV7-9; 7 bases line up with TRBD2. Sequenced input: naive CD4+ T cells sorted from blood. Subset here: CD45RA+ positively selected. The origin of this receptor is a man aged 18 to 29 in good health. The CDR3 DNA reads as TGTGCCAGCGCGGGGGCAGATACGCAGTATTTT. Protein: CASAGADTQYF.